This entry lists 15 T cell receptor beta chains sequenced from one sample in a study of tissue T cells after allogeneic stem cell transplantation. Profiled with immunoSEQ multiplex PCR; TCRdb holds only in-frame clones, not every one. The repertoire holds some 860 clones, under 50% seen once, with 49% in the top ten. Steroid-refractory graft-versus-host disease after allogeneic hematopoietic cell transplant qualified adults for prospective research-autopsy enrollment. This material consisted of kidney tissue, taken at autopsy. Receptors were obtained from a female patient aged 35 to 75 with steroid-refractory graft-versus-host disease after an allogeneic stem cell transplant. The graft donor may have given rise to some T cells.

This clone appeared a few times. V gene TRBV19 combines with J gene TRBJ1-2; no clear D gene. The V and J ends lost 3 bases and 3 bases respectively, with 8 bases between them. Germline CDR1 is LNHDA and CDR2 is SQIVND (reference sequence). The CDR3 is 13 residues long. CDR3 sequence reads: CASSIGGHYGYTF. CDR3 coding DNA: TGTGCCAGTAGTATCGGTGGGCACTATGGCTACACCTTC.

V usage is TRBV18 and J usage is TRBJ2-5; TRBD1 agrees at 7 bases. The CDR3 length is 14 residues. The V gene end was trimmed by 1 base and the J gene end by 4 bases; junction bases not matched to a gene: 3. The germline V gene encodes CDR1 KGHSH and CDR2 LQKENI. The CDR3: CASSPQQGTETQYF. The CDR3 DNA is TGTGCCAGCTCACCACAACAGGGGACAGAGACCCAGTACTTC.

V gene TRBV27 combines with J gene TRBJ1-2; D is perhaps TRBD1 (5 bases). The V gene lost 5 bases and the J gene lost 5 bases, with 12 bases spanning the gap. This CDR3 has 13 residues. The germline gives CDR1 MNHEY, CDR2 SMNVEV (reference sequence). The CDR3 bases are TGTGCCAGCAGTGTCCGTGGGACTTATGGCTACACCTTC. Protein: CASSVRGTYGYTF.

The chain recombines TRBV27 with TRBJ2-5, with D unclear. CDR3 length: 13 residues. Germline loops: CDR1 MNHEY, CDR2 SMNVEV (reference sequence). V lost 3 bases to trimming and J lost 5 bases, with 10 bases between them. This CDR3 reads CASSFRQKETQYF. DNA of the CDR3: TGTGCCAGCAGTTTTCGGCAGAAGGAGACCCAGTACTTC.

The rearrangement links TRBV30 to TRBJ2-1; TRBD2 matches at 8 bases. The junction had 5 bases not matched to a gene; V was cut back by 4 bases and J by 6 bases. The CDR3 runs 13 residues. From germline, CDR1 is GTSNPN and CDR2 SVGIG (reference sequence). Here the CDR3 DNA reads TGTGCCTGGAACACCGGACTAGCCAATGAGCAGTTCTTC. Encoded protein: CAWNTGLANEQFF.

This chain links TRBV4-3 with TRBJ1-3; 8 bases line up with TRBD1. From germline, CDR1 is LGHNA and CDR2 YSLEER. With V trimmed by 1 base and J by 0 bases, 5 bases remained unmatched. The CDR3 spans 17 residues. In nucleotides, the CDR3 is TGCGCCAGCAGCCAAGGGGGACAGGCCAGCTCTGGAAACACCATATATTTT. It translates to CASSQGGQASSGNTIYF.

The rearrangement uses TRBV10-3 and TRBJ2-1; D is ambiguous. CDR1 is ENHRY and CDR2 is SYGVKD in the germline V gene. V gave up 4 bases and J gave up 9 bases, with 10 bases separating them. The CDR3 length is 12 residues. CDR3 nucleotides: TGTGCCATCAGTGGGCCGGGTTTTGAGCAGTTCTTC. Translation gives CAISGPGFEQFF.

In its sample, this clone was seen once. At one boundary the junction diverges from the germline segment, which might be a read error. The chain is built from TRBV7-9 and TRBJ1-1; 7 bases match TRBD1. The CDR3 totals 15 residues. CDR1 is SEHNR and CDR2 is FQNEAQ in the germline V gene (reference sequence). In DNA, the CDR3 is TGTGCCAGCAGCCTCTACAGGGGTCGGAACACTGAAACTTTCTTT. Its translation: CASSLYRGRNTETFF.

The rearrangement links TRBV19 to TRBJ1-6; tentatively, D is TRBD1 (6 bases). Between the trimmed V and J ends, which lost 6 bases and 9 bases, there was a span of 12 bases. CDR3 length: 13 residues. Per the germline V gene, CDR1 is LNHDA and CDR2 is SQIVND (reference sequence). In DNA, the CDR3 is TGTGCCAGTAGGTCGGGGGGCGGTTCACCCCTCCACTTT. It encodes CASRSGGGSPLHF.

This chain uses TRBV29-1 with TRBJ2-5; D is possibly TRBD2 (6 bases). V lost 3 bases and J 5 bases, leaving 22 bases between the germline ends. The CDR3 is 16 amino acids. CDR1 is SQVTM, CDR2 ANQGSEA, per germline. CDR3 nucleotide sequence: TGCAGCGTTGACCCCAACCTAGTCACTAGCAAGGAGACCCAGTACTTC. This gives the protein CSVDPNLVTSKETQYF.

The chain recombines TRBV6-5 with TRBJ2-7; D is perhaps TRBD1 or TRBD2 (5 bases each). The CDR3 length is 12 residues. The V and J ends lost 6 bases and 4 bases respectively, with 10 bases between them. Germline V gene data show CDR1 as MNHEY and CDR2 as SVGAGI. The CDR3 here is CASSRDPYEQYF. The CDR3, as DNA: TGTGCCAGCAGCCGGGACCCGTACGAGCAGTACTTC.

J is TRBJ1-2 and V is TRBV11-2, with no clear D. There are 14 residues in the CDR3. The ends were cut back, 3 bases at V and 0 bases at J, with 8 bases in the middle. CDR1 and CDR2 (germline): SGHAT, FQNNGV. The CDR3 loop reads CASSFQYSNYGYTF. The CDR3 nucleotides are TGTGCCAGCAGCTTTCAGTATTCTAACTATGGCTACACCTTC.

V is TRBV7-2 and J is TRBJ1-2; possibly TRBD1 for D (5 bases). The CDR3 runs to 14 residues. The V and J ends lost 0 bases and 2 bases respectively, with 7 bases between them. Germline V gene data show CDR1 as SGHTA and CDR2 as FQGNSA. For the CDR3, the DNA is TGTGCCAGCAGCTTAGCGGGGGGGAACTATGGCTACACCTTC. It yields the protein CASSLAGGNYGYTF.

This clone is large within its sample. The gene calls are TRBV27 and TRBJ1-2; 8 positions agree with TRBD1. Germline V lookup: CDR1 MNHEY, CDR2 SMNVEV (reference sequence). V shed 3 bases, J shed 8 bases, and the junction held 8 bases outside the gene matches. This CDR3 is built from 14 residues. As DNA, the CDR3 is TGTGCCAGCAGTTTCTTGGGACAGGCAGGCGGCTACACCTTC. This sequence encodes CASSFLGQAGGYTF.

This clone was detected only a few times. This chain uses TRBV7-2 with TRBJ2-7; 13 bases line up with TRBD2. CDR1 SGHTA and CDR2 FQGNSA come from the germline V gene. With 2 bases clipped from V and 7 bases from J, the junction kept 2 bases outside the gene matches. This CDR3 comprises 14 residues. CDR3: CASSLPGLAGEQYF. DNA for the CDR3: TGTGCCAGCAGCTTACCGGGACTAGCGGGGGAGCAGTACTTC.